The next 28 T cell receptor beta chains were all read from a single sample in a study of T-cell reconstitution after alpha-beta-depleted transplantation in children. For TCRbeta, the library was prepared with unique molecular identifiers. TCRdb fed the PCR reads into MiXCR, producing one record per CDR3 protein. The sample records about 300,000 distinct CDR3 sequences, over 9% being singletons. The sequencing used PBMCs, collected before TCRalphabeta/CD19-depleted stem cell transplant. All receptors derive from a boy in the first two years of life with acute myeloid leukemia, due to receive a stem cell transplant.

This clonotype was observed many times. The chain carries TRBV15 and TRBJ2-3; TRBD2 matches 8 bases. The CDR3 runs 19 residues. Germline V lookup: CDR1 LNHNV, CDR2 YYDKDF (reference sequence). The junction had 14 bases not matched to a gene; V was cut back by 0 bases and J by 3 bases. CDR3 sequence (DNA): TGTGCCACCAGCAGAGACGGTCGGTGGGGCGGGAGGAGGACAGATACGCAGTATTTT. This sequence encodes CATSRDGRWGGRRTDTQYF.

This clonotype came up many times. The chain employs TRBV20-1 and TRBJ2-5; D gene ambiguous. Germline assignment: CDR1 DFQATT and CDR2 SNEGSKA (reference sequence). This CDR3 spans 14 amino acids. The ends were cut back, 0 bases at V and 5 bases at J, with 13 bases in the middle. Written as DNA, the CDR3 is TGCAGTGCTAGAGACCGTGGGTCGGGCGAGACCCAGTACTTC. Its protein product is CSARDRGSGETQYF.

This clonotype was detected ten times or more. CDR3 amino acids: CASSSRLELFF. The CDR3 coding sequence is TGCGCCAGCAGCTCTAGGCTGGAGCTGTTTTTT. The rearrangement joins TRBV4-1 to TRBJ2-2; D is unresolved. Germline CDR1 and CDR2: MGHRA and YSYEKL. Trimming stripped 5 bases from V and 10 bases from J, with 8 bases between. The CDR3 contains 11 residues.

This clonotype has just one count. A read error is possible here, since a much larger clone lies one base away. The V call is TRBV12-3 or TRBV12-4, the J call TRBJ2-1, with D possibly matching TRBD1 (6 bases). Trimming took off 6 bases at V and 4 bases at J, with 13 bases between the two ends. The CDR3 runs to 14 residues. CDR3 in DNA: TGTGCCAGCAGAAAAATCCAGGGGTACAATGAGCAGTTCTTC. This encodes CASRKIQGYNEQFF.

In this sample, this clonotype turned up many times. DNA of the CDR3: TGTGCCAGCAGTGAGGTCTTGGGGAAGTCTAGCACAGATACGCAGTATTTT. Translating it yields CASSEVLGKSSTDTQYF. The genes are TRBV25-1 and TRBJ2-3, with no clear D. This CDR3 region has 17 residues. V lost 3 bases and J lost 0, with 16 bases in between. The germline V gene encodes CDR1 MGHDK and CDR2 SYGVNS.

There are many counts of this clonotype. The V and J genes are TRBV2 and TRBJ2-5; 8 nucleotides agree with TRBD2. Germline assignment: CDR1 SNHLY and CDR2 FYNNEI. CDR3 size: 15 residues. The V and J ends lost 5 bases and 5 bases, in that order; junction bases with no gene match: 10. CDR3: CASSTGTRVGETQYF. The CDR3 DNA sequence: TGTGCCAGCAGTACCGGGACTAGGGTGGGGGAGACCCAGTACTTC.

This chain joins TRBV7-9 and TRBJ2-7; no clear D. The CDR3 covers 14 residues. Germline V gives CDR1 SEHNR, CDR2 FQNEAQ (reference sequence). The V end lost 3 bases, the J end lost 6 bases, and 15 bases lay between the germline ends. The CDR3 region has the DNA TGTGCCAGCAGCTTCCCAGGATTGCGGACCGAGCAGTACTTC. Amino acids: CASSFPGLRTEQYF.

A few counts support this clonotype. The chain links TRBV7-9 to TRBJ2-1, with TRBD2 matching over 9 bases. CDR3 length equals 15 residues. J gave up 3 bases and V 2 bases, and 2 bases lay outside the gene matches. Looked up from germline, CDR1 is SEHNR and CDR2 is FQNEAQ (reference sequence). In DNA, the CDR3 is TGTGCCAGCAGCTTACGGACTAGCGTCTACAATGAGCAGTTCTTC. As protein: CASSLRTSVYNEQFF. The entire variable domain, with the rest obtained from reference TRBV7-9 and TRBJ2-1, is as follows: DTGVSQNPRHKITKRGQNVTFRCDPISEHNRLYWYRQTLGQGPEFLTYFQNEAQLEKSRLLSDRFSAERPKGSFSTLEIQRTEQGDSAMYLCASSLRTSVYNEQFFGPGTRLTVL.

This clonotype has a count of ten or more. The chain combines TRBV28 with TRBJ2-1; 7 bases align to TRBD2. From germline, CDR1 is MDHEN and CDR2 SYDVKM. V was pared by 3 bases and J by 4 bases, with 6 bases of the junction left unmatched. There are 15 residues in the CDR3. The CDR3 reads CASSFGGVEYNEQFF. The CDR3, as DNA: TGTGCCAGCAGTTTTGGGGGGGTGGAATACAATGAGCAGTTCTTC.

This clonotype was recorded at least ten times. The J gene is TRBJ2-2, the V gene TRBV18; 8 bases agree with TRBD1. Germline CDR1 reads KGHSH; CDR2 reads LQKENI. With V trimmed by 3 bases and J by 1 base, 4 bases remained unmatched. There are 16 residues in the CDR3. CDR3 DNA: TGTGCCAGCTCACCCCCGGGGACAGGGAACACCGGGGAGCTGTTTTTT. Protein sequence: CASSPPGTGNTGELFF. The variable domain in full, with the rest retrieved from reference TRBV18 and TRBJ2-2, is NAGVMQNPRHLVRRRGQEARLRCSPMKGHSHVYWYRQLPEEGLKFMVYLQKENIIDESGMPKERFSAEFPKEGPSILRIQQVVRGDSAAYFCASSPPGTGNTGELFFGEGSRLTVL.

Concerning this clonotype itself: One junction end disagrees with the germline gene, perhaps due to a read error. The J gene is TRBJ2-2, the V gene TRBV20-1; 8 nucleotides match TRBD1. CDR1 is DFQATT and CDR2 is SNEGSKA in the germline V gene (reference sequence). This CDR3 has 15 amino acids. Written as DNA, the CDR3 is TGCAGTGCCAGAGGCCACAGGGGGAATACCGGGGAGCTGTTTTTT. This gives the protein CSARGHRGNTGELFF.

This clonotype appeared many times. The V and J genes are TRBV5-1 and TRBJ2-1, with 8 bases lining up with TRBD1. CDR3 length: 15 residues. Germline CDR1 SGHRS, CDR2 YFSETQ. The trim removed 1 base at V and 9 bases at J, leaving 9 bases unmatched. CDR3 amino acids: CASSLFFGQGGEQFF. CDR3 bases: TGCGCCAGCAGCTTGTTTTTCGGACAGGGTGGTGAGCAGTTCTTC.

This clonotype has ten or more counts. The V call is TRBV28, the J call TRBJ2-3, with 7 bases identical to TRBD2. This CDR3 contains 17 residues. Germline V gene sequence: CDR1 MDHEN, CDR2 SYDVKM. V was clipped by 7 bases and J by 6 bases; unmatched bases: 19. The CDR3 DNA is TGTGCCAGCATCCCCCTGGGGGGGGTAGGACTAGAGGATACGCAGTATTTT. This codes for CASIPLGGVGLEDTQYF.

The table lists this clonotype with many counts. The rearrangement joins TRBV6-5 to TRBJ2-7, with 8 bases fitting TRBD1. The CDR3 is 17 residues long. The ends lost 0 bases at V and 2 bases at J; junction bases unmatched: 9. Germline-derived CDR1 and CDR2 are MNHEY and SVGAGI. This chain's CDR3 is CASSYSRPDRGPYEQYF. The CDR3 DNA is TGTGCCAGCAGTTACTCTCGTCCCGACAGGGGCCCCTACGAGCAGTACTTC.

Many counts were recorded for this clonotype. V is TRBV12-3 or TRBV12-4 and J is TRBJ1-2; 9 bases align to TRBD1. V shed 6 bases and J 8 bases; nucleotides not matched to a gene: 10. The CDR3 spans 14 residues. CDR3 nucleotides: TGTGCCAGCAGCCCTGGGACAGGGTTAGTGGGCTACACCTTC. Translating gives CASSPGTGLVGYTF.

This clonotype has more than one count but fewer than ten. The chain uses TRBV29-1 and TRBJ2-5, with 8 bases aligning to TRBD2. J lost 5 bases, V lost 4 bases, and 6 bases had no gene match. The CDR3 is 13 amino acids. Germline V gene data show CDR1 as SQVTM and CDR2 as ANQGSEA. CDR3 in amino acids: CSVVLASGETQYF. CDR3 nucleotide sequence: TGCAGCGTTGTATTGGCTAGCGGGGAGACCCAGTACTTC.

In its sample, this clonotype was seen many times. The chain links TRBV10-3 to TRBJ2-2; 9 nucleotides match TRBD2. The CDR3 is 15 amino acids. Per germline, CDR1 ENHRY and CDR2 SYGVKD. The V segment lost 3 bases and the J segment 3 bases; nucleotides outside the gene matches: 2. CDR3 in DNA: TGTGCCATCAGTGATAGCGGGAGAGACACCGGGGAGCTGTTTTTT. This translates into CAISDSGRDTGELFF.

This clonotype has at least ten counts. The chain employs TRBV2 and TRBJ2-5, with D perhaps matching TRBD2 (5 bases). From germline, CDR1 is SNHLY and CDR2 FYNNEI. Between the trimmed V and J ends, which lost 7 bases and 2 bases, there was a span of 11 bases. The CDR3 totals 13 residues. CDR3 region: CASNKDWQETQYF. The CDR3 region has the DNA TGTGCCAGCAATAAGGACTGGCAAGAGACCCAGTACTTC. The complete variable domain, with remaining parts taken from reference TRBV2 and TRBJ2-5, reads EPEVTQTPSHQVTQMGQEVILRCVPISNHLYFYWYRQILGQKVEFLVSFYNNEISEKSEIFDDQFSVERPDGSNFTLKIRSTKLEDSAMYFCASNKDWQETQYFGPGTRLLVL.

This clonotype was counted many times. This sequence joins TRBV18 and TRBJ2-1; 8 positions match TRBD2. The CDR3 totals 14 residues. The V segment lost 5 bases and the J segment 7 bases; nucleotides outside the gene matches: 7. Germline assignment: CDR1 KGHSH and CDR2 LQKENI. CDR3: CASSVWTSRNEQFF. The CDR3 nucleotides read TGTGCCAGCTCAGTTTGGACTAGCCGGAATGAGCAGTTCTTC.

CDR3: CAISEGGDTNEKLFF. The CDR3 DNA reads as TGTGCCATCAGTGAAGGAGGGGACACTAATGAAAAACTGTTTTTT. This chain connects TRBV10-3 to TRBJ1-4, with D possibly TRBD1 on 5 matching bases. V was shortened by 3 bases and J by 2 bases, with 10 bases between the two germline ends. The germline V gene has CDR1 ENHRY and CDR2 SYGVKD. The CDR3 consists of 15 residues.

This clonotype was counted many times. V gene TRBV28 combines with J gene TRBJ2-1, with unresolved D. Germline CDR1 reads MDHEN; CDR2 reads SYDVKM. The CDR3 runs to 14 residues. V lost 2 bases to trimming and J lost 6 bases, with 11 bases between them. This CDR3 reads CASSLTGLGNEQFF. DNA for the CDR3: TGTGCCAGCAGTTTAACGGGCTTGGGCAATGAGCAGTTCTTC.

The V gene is TRBV28, the J gene TRBJ1-5; TRBD1 aligns across 8 bases. V lost 4 bases to trimming and J lost 11 bases; unmatched junction nucleotides: 4. Germline V gene data show CDR1 as MDHEN and CDR2 as SYDVKM. The CDR3 length is 12 residues. The CDR3 DNA reads TGTGCCAGCAGTTACAAACAGGGGGCCCAGCATTTT. It yields the protein CASSYKQGAQHF.

The J gene is TRBJ2-3, the V gene TRBV2; 10 nucleotides match TRBD1. CDR3 length: 18 residues. From germline, CDR1 is SNHLY and CDR2 FYNNEI. The J segment lost 3 bases and the V segment lost 11 bases, leaving 20 bases of the junction unmatched. The CDR3 is CAFSLSSSTGQGTDTQYF. In DNA form, the CDR3 reads TGTGCCTTCAGCCTTTCCTCCTCGACGGGACAGGGGACAGATACGCAGTATTTT. Using reference TRBV2 and TRBJ2-3 for the parts outside the CDR3, the full variable domain is EPEVTQTPSHQVTQMGQEVILRCVPISNHLYFYWYRQILGQKVEFLVSFYNNEISEKSEIFDDQFSVERPDGSNFTLKIRSTKLEDSAMYFCAFSLSSSTGQGTDTQYFGPGTRLTVL.

This clonotype was seen repeatedly, ten times or more. J is TRBJ2-3 and V is TRBV7-2, with unresolved D. The CDR3 consists of 12 residues. The germline V gene has CDR1 SGHTA and CDR2 FQGNSA. Between the trimmed V and J ends, which lost 1 base and 14 bases, there was a span of 13 bases. CDR3 in DNA: TGTGCCAGCAGCTTAGAGGGCCAGCGTATGTATTTT. Protein sequence: CASSLEGQRMYF. Looking up the rest from reference TRBV7-2 and TRBJ2-3 gives the full variable domain: GAGVSQSPSNKVTEKGKDVELRCDPISGHTALYWYRQSLGQGLEFLIYFQGNSAPDKSGLPSDRFSAERTGGSVSTLTIQRTQQEDSAVYLCASSLEGQRMYFGPGTRLTVL.

The chain's CDR3 is CASSYAFNGGESYEQYF. The CDR3 coding sequence is TGCGCCAGCAGCTATGCTTTTAACGGGGGGGAGTCCTACGAGCAGTACTTC. The chain links TRBV5-1 to TRBJ2-7; TRBD2 agrees at 8 bases. Germline values: CDR1 SGHRS, CDR2 YFSETQ. Unmatched junction bases numbered 12, after V lost 3 bases and J lost 1 base. CDR3 size: 17 residues.

This clonotype showed up many times. The V and J genes are TRBV7-3 and TRBJ2-1, with 8 nucleotides matching TRBD2. The CDR3 extends over 16 amino acids. The germline V gene has CDR1 SGHTA and CDR2 FQGTGA. V was clipped by 5 bases and J by 6 bases; unmatched bases: 12. The chain's CDR3 is CASSPQGTRGINEQFF. The CDR3 DNA is TGTGCCAGCAGCCCACAAGGGACTAGAGGAATCAATGAGCAGTTCTTC.

A word on this clonotype: A much larger clone is a single base away; this may be a read error. The rearrangement uses TRBV5-1 and TRBJ2-1; no firm D call. The CDR3 consists of 14 residues. Germline V gives CDR1 SGHRS, CDR2 YFSETQ. The V gene lost 0 bases and the J gene lost 5 bases, with 9 bases spanning the gap. The DNA for the CDR3 is TGCGCCAGCAGCTTGGTGGCAGTCGACAATGAGCAGTTCTTC. Translation: CASSLVAVDNEQFF.

This clonotype came up a few times. The chain links TRBV6-5 to TRBJ1-6; a weak D match, TRBD1 (5 bases). Trimming stripped 0 bases from V and 6 bases from J, with 12 bases between. This CDR3 has 16 residues. Germline V gene sequence: CDR1 MNHEY, CDR2 SVGAGI. The CDR3 nucleotides read TGTGCCAGCAGTTACTCGGCCACGAGGGGTAATTCACCCCTCCACTTT. Translation: CASSYSATRGNSPLHF.